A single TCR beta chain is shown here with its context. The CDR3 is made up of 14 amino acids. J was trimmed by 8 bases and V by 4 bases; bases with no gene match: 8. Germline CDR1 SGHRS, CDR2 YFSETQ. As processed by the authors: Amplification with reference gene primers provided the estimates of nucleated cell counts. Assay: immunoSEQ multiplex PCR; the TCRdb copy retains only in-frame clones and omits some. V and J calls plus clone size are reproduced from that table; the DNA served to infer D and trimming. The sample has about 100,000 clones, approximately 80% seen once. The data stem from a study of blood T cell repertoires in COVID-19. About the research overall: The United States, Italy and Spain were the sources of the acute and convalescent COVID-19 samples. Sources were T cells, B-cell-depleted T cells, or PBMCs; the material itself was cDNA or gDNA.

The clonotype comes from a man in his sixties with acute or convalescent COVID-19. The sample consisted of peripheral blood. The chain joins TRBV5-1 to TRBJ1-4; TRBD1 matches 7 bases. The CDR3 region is CASSRGGQREKLFF. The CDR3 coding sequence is TGCGCCAGCAGCCGGGGGGGACAGAGGGAAAAACTGTTTTTT.